This T cell receptor beta chain was sequenced in a study of blood T cell repertoires in COVID-19. The overall study: The analysed material was cDNA or gDNA that came from T cells, B-cell-depleted T cells, or PBMCs.

A single count supports this clone. In the authors' workflow: The assay estimated nucleated cells by amplifying reference gene primers. The assay was immunoSEQ multiplex PCR, and TCRdb's table has in-frame clones only and misses some. V, J and clone size reflect that table, while D and trimming were determined from the DNA. Altogether roughly 240,000 clones are present, approximately 85% being singletons, with the ten largest covering roughly 5%. Sample: peripheral blood. The TCR was taken from a middle-aged man with COVID-19, enrolled during active disease.

The CDR3 region has the DNA TGCGCCAGCAGCCCGGGATGGGGGCTCGGCTACACCTTC. Its protein product is CASSPGWGLGYTF. The chain has TRBV5-1 and TRBJ1-2, with D possibly being TRBD1 (6 bases). The CDR3 is 13 residues long. V was shortened by 4 bases and J by 8 bases, with 15 bases between the two germline ends. Germline V lookup: CDR1 SGHRS, CDR2 YFSETQ.